The rows below give T cell receptor beta chains drawn from one sample of a study of OX40 agonist ivuxolimab in advanced cancers. Sequencing was performed with immunoSEQ multiplex PCR; in TCRdb, only in-frame clones are kept and a portion is missing. The table lists about 5,100 clones, less than 70% of them singletons. This sample comprised CD4+ or CD8+ T cells sorted from blood, obtained in a trial of the OX40 agonist ivuxolimab. These receptors were taken from an adult with an advanced solid tumor such as melanoma, head and neck, liver or kidney cancer. The CDR3 runs from the conserved cysteine through the conserved F or W. Fields, in order: clone size, D gene, V gene, J gene, CDR3 protein, CDR3 DNA. A D gene is named only where the DNA matches it firmly. Only some rows state a clone size, as once, few, many or a class for expanded clones.

size: -
D: -
V: TRBV7-3
J: TRBJ1-1
CDR3: CASSLTGGLNTEAFF
DNA: TGTGCCAGCAGCTTAACAGGGGGTCTGAACACTGAAGCTTTCTTT

size: -
D: -
V: TRBV27
J: TRBJ1-2
CDR3: CASSPSGFRGYGYTF
DNA: TGTGCCAGCAGTCCCTCGGGGTTCAGGGGCTATGGCTACACCTTC

size: -
D: -
V: TRBV5-1
J: TRBJ2-1
CDR3: CASSGNNEQFF
DNA: TGCGCCAGCAGCGGTAACAATGAGCAGTTCTTC

size: once
D: -
V: TRBV4-1
J: TRBJ2-3
CDR3: CASSQDWQARGTDTQYF
DNA: TGCGCCAGCAGCCAAGATTGGCAGGCCAGGGGCACAGATACGCAGTATTTT

size: -
D: -
V: TRBV5-6
J: TRBJ2-1
CDR3: CASTVSLQGVGNEQFF
DNA: TGTGCCAGTACGGTTAGTCTGCAGGGAGTTGGCAATGAGCAGTTCTTC

size: -
D: TRBD1
V: TRBV19
J: TRBJ1-1
CDR3: CASSEGQGGVNSEAFF
DNA: TGTGCCAGTAGTGAGGGACAGGGGGGTGTTAATTCTGAAGCTTTCTTT

size: -
D: TRBD1
V: TRBV5-5
J: TRBJ2-7
CDR3: CASSWTGGSYEQYF
DNA: TGTGCCAGCAGCTGGACAGGGGGCTCCTACGAGCAGTACTTC

size: -
D: -
V: TRBV6-5
J: TRBJ2-7
CDR3: CASSYPGASSEQYF
DNA: TGTGCCAGCAGTTATCCCGGGGCCTCCTCCGAGCAGTACTTC

size: -
D: -
V: TRBV21-1
J: TRBJ1-4
CDR3: CASNRDSFRKLFF
DNA: TGTGCCAGCAACCGGGACTCTTTCAGAAAACTGTTTTTT

size: few
D: -
V: TRBV6-1
J: TRBJ1-2
CDR3: CASSGGLYGYTF
DNA: TGTGCCAGCAGTGGGGGGCTCTATGGCTACACCTTC

size: -
D: TRBD1
V: TRBV11-1
J: TRBJ2-5
CDR3: CASSDRQGAGETQYF
DNA: TGTGCCAGCAGCGATCGACAGGGGGCGGGAGAGACCCAGTACTTC

size: -
D: TRBD1
V: TRBV28
J: TRBJ1-1
CDR3: CASSPRDSWGMVNTEAFF
DNA: TGTGCCAGCAGTCCAAGGGACAGTTGGGGCATGGTGAACACTGAAGCTTTCTTT

size: -
D: -
V: TRBV28
J: TRBJ1-4
CDR3: CASKIRQGILNEKLFF
DNA: TGTGCCAGCAAAATTAGGCAGGGGATCCTCAATGAAAAACTGTTTTTT

size: -
D: -
V: TRBV6-4
J: TRBJ2-1
CDR3: CASSGSPSSRYNEQFF
DNA: TGTGCCAGCAGTGGTAGCCCAAGTAGCCGCTACAATGAGCAGTTCTTC

size: -
D: TRBD1
V: TRBV5-4
J: TRBJ2-7
CDR3: CASSEPGQSIYEQYF
DNA: TGTGCCAGCAGCGAACCGGGACAGTCGATCTACGAGCAGTACTTC